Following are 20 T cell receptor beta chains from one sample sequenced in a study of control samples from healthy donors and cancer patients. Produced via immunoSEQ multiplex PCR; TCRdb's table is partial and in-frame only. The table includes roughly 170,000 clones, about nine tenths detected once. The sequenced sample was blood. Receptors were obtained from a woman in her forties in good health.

CDR3 region: CASSLVGLQETQYF. The CDR3 DNA reads as TGCGCCAGCAGCTTGGTGGGCCTTCAAGAGACCCAGTACTTC. The V gene is TRBV5-1, the J gene TRBJ2-5, with D hard to call. The CDR3 covers 14 residues. CDR1 and CDR2 (germline): SGHRS, YFSETQ. Trimming took 0 bases from V and 2 from J, leaving 8 bases between them.

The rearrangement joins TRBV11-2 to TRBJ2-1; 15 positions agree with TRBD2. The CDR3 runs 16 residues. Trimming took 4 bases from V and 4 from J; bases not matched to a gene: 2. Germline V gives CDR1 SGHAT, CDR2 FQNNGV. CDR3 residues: CASSSGTSGGYNEQFF. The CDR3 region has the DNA TGTGCCAGCAGCTCTGGGACTAGCGGGGGGTACAATGAGCAGTTCTTC.

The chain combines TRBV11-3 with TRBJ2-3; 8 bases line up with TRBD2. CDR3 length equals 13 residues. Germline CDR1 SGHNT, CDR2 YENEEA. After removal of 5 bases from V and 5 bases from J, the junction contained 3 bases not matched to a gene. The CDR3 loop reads CASSRGGRDTQYF. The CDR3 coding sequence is TGTGCCAGCAGCCGGGGGGGCCGAGATACGCAGTATTTT.

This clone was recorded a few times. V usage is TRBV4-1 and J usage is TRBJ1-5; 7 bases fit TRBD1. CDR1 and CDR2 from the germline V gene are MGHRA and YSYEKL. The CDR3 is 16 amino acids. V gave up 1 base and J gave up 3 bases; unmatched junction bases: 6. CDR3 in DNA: TGCGCCAGCAGCCAAGTCCCGGGACAGTCCAATCAGCCCCAGCATTTT. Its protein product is CASSQVPGQSNQPQHF.

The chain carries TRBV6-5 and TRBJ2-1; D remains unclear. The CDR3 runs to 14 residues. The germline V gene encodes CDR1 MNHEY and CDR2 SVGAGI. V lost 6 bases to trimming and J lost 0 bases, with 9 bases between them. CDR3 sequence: CASSNFPSYNEQFF. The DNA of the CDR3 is TGTGCCAGCAGCAACTTCCCCTCCTACAATGAGCAGTTCTTC.

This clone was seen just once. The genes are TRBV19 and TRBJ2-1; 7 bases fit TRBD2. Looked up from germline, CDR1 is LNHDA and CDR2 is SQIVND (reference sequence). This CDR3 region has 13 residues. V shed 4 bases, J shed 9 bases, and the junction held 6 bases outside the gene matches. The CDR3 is CASSTGLVSEQFF. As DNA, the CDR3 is TGTGCCAGTAGTACCGGACTAGTGAGTGAGCAGTTCTTC.

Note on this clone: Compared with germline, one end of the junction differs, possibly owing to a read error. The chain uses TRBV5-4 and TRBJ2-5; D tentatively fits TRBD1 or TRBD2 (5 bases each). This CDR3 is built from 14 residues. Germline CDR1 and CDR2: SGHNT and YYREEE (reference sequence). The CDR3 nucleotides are TGTGCCAGCAGCTTGGCAGGGTTTGGGGAGACCCGGTACTTC. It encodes CASSLAGFGETRYF.

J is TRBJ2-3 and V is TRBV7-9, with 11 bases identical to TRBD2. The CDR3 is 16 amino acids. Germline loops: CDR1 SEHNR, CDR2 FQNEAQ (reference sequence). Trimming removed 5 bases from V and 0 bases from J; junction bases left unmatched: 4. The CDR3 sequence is CASSVASGGSTDTQYF. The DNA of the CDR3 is TGTGCCAGCAGCGTCGCTAGCGGGGGGAGCACAGATACGCAGTATTTT.

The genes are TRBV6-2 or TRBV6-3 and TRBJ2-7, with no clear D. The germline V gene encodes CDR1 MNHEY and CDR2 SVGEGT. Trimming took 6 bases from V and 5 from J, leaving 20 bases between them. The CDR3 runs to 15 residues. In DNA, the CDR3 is TGTGCCAGCAGCCACGGAACTGGCCAGTCCAACGAGCAGTACTTC. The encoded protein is CASSHGTGQSNEQYF.

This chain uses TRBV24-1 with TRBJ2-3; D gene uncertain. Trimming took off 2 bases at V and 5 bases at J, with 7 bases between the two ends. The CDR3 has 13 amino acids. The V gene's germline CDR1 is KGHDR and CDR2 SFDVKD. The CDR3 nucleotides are TGTGCCACCAGTGATTGGAGTGGAGATACGCAGTATTTT. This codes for CATSDWSGDTQYF.

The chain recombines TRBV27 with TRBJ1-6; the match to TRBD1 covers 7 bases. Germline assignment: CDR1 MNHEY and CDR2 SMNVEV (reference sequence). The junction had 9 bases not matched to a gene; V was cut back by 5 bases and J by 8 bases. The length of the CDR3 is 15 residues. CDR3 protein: CASSPSRGAYSPLHF. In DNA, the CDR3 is TGTGCCAGCAGTCCCTCCAGGGGGGCCTATTCACCCCTCCACTTT.

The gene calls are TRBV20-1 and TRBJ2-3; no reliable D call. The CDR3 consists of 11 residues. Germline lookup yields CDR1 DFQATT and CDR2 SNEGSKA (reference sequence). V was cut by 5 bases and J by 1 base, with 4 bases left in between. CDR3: CSAPGTDTQYF. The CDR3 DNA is TGCAGTGCTCCAGGCACAGATACGCAGTATTTT.

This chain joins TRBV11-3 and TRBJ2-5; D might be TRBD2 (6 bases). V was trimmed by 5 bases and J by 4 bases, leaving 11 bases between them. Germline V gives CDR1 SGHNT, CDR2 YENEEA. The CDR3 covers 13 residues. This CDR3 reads CASSLLASETQYF. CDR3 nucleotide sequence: TGTGCCAGCAGCCTGCTAGCGTCAGAGACCCAGTACTTC.

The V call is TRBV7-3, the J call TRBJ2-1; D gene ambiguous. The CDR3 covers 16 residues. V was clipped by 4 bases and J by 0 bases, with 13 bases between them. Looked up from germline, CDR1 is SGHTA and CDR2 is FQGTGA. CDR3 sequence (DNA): TGTGCCAGCAGCTCCTCCGGCCCACCCTCCTACAATGAGCAGTTCTTC. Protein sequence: CASSSSGPPSYNEQFF.

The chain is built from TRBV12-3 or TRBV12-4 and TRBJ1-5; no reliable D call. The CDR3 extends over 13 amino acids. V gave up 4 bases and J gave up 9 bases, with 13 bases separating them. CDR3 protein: CASSSRTMGPQHF. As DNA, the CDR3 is TGTGCCAGCAGTTCGCGCACGATGGGGCCCCAGCATTTT.

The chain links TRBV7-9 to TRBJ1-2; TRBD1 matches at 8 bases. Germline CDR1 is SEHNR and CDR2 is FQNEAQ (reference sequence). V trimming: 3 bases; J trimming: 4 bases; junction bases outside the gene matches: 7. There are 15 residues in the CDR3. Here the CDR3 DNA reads TGTGCCAGCAGCTTGGGCCAGGGGGCGGGCTATGGCTACACCTTC. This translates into CASSLGQGAGYGYTF.

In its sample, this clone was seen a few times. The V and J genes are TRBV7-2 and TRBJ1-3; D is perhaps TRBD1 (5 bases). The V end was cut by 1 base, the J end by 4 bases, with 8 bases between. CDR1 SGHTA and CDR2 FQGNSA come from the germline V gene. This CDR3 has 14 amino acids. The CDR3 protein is CASSLGGYGNTIYF. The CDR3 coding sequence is TGTGCCAGCAGCTTAGGGGGCTACGGAAACACCATATATTTT.

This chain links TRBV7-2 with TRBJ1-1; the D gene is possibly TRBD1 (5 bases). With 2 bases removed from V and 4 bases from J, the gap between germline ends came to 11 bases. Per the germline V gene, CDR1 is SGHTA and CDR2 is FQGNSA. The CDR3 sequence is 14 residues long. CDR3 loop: CASSLSRDSTEAFF. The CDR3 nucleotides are TGTGCCAGCAGCTTATCCCGGGACTCCACTGAAGCTTTCTTT.

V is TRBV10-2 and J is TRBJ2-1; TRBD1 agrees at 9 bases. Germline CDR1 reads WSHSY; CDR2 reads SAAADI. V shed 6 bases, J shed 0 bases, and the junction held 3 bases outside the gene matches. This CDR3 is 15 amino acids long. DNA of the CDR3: TGCGCCAGCAGAGACAGGGGGAGCTCCTACAATGAGCAGTTCTTC. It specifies CASRDRGSSYNEQFF.

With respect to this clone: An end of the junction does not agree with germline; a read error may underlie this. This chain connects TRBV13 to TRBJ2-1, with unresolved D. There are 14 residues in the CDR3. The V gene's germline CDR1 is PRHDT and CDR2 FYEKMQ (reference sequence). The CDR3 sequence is CASAMGSSHNEQFF. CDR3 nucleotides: TGTGCCTCAGCCATGGGTAGCTCCCACAATGAGCAGTTCTTC.